These 14 T cell receptor beta chains share one sample of origin, sequenced in a study of T cells in Graves' hyperthyroidism and ophthalmopathy. Template material for amplifying TCR beta CDR3 regions consisted of RNA transcripts. The primer set for the first-round RT-PCR of the TCR CDR3 was HTBI. One entry per CDR3 protein results from TCRdb running MiXCR on the multiplex PCR reads. The data hold 500,000 to 650,000 distinct CDR3 sequences, with 14% observed a single time. The material sequenced was blood. The receptors originated from a woman aged 40-49 years with Graves' hyperthyroidism.

At least ten counts were recorded for this clonotype. The chain links TRBV12-3 or TRBV12-4 to TRBJ2-7; D perhaps matches TRBD2 (5 bases). V lost 7 bases to trimming and J lost 2 bases, with 18 bases between them. CDR3 length: 15 amino acids. The CDR3 sequence is CASTTGLPGPYEQYF. The CDR3 bases are TGTGCCAGCACCACTGGACTCCCAGGCCCCTACGAGCAGTACTTC.

This clonotype showed up many times. The chain joins TRBV2 to TRBJ2-7, with a possible D match to TRBD1 (5 bases). CDR3 length equals 17 residues. Germline CDR1 SNHLY, CDR2 FYNNEI. Trimming pared 1 base from V and 0 bases from J, leaving 16 bases between. The CDR3 bases are TGTGCCAGCAGTGAAGGATCGGCTCACAGGAGCTCCTACGAGCAGTACTTC. As protein: CASSEGSAHRSSYEQYF. The whole variable domain, filled in from reference TRBV2 and TRBJ2-7, reads EPEVTQTPSHQVTQMGQEVILRCVPISNHLYFYWYRQILGQKVEFLVSFYNNEISEKSEIFDDQFSVERPDGSNFTLKIRSTKLEDSAMYFCASSEGSAHRSSYEQYFGPGTRLTVT.

This clonotype was picked up many times. This chain uses TRBV4-1 with TRBJ2-1; TRBD2 agrees at 9 bases. Unmatched junction bases numbered 6, after V lost 1 base and J lost 8 bases. The CDR3 is 15 residues long. The germline CDR1 and CDR2 sequences are MGHRA and YSYEKL. CDR3 nucleotide sequence: TGCGCCAGCAGCCAAGTGGCGGGAGGGCCCCATGAGCAGTTCTTC. This sequence encodes CASSQVAGGPHEQFF.

The table lists this clonotype with many counts. The V call is TRBV5-1, the J call TRBJ1-1, with a possible D match to TRBD1 (6 bases). This CDR3 is built from 13 residues. V was shortened by 3 bases and J by 4 bases, with 10 bases between the two germline ends. CDR1 is SGHRS and CDR2 is YFSETQ in the germline V gene. The DNA of the CDR3 is TGCGCCAGCAGCTCGGAAGGGGGCACTGAAGCTTTCTTT. Protein sequence: CASSSEGGTEAFF. The full variable domain, its missing parts supplied by reference TRBV5-1 and TRBJ1-1, is KAGVTQTPRYLIKTRGQQVTLSCSPISGHRSVSWYQQTPGQGLQFLFEYFSETQRNKGNFPGRFSGRQFSNSRSEMNVSTLELGDSALYLCASSSEGGTEAFFGQGTRLTVV.

In this sample, this clonotype turned up many times. V gene TRBV11-2 combines with J gene TRBJ2-5; 10 bases line up with TRBD2. Trimming at V came to 5 bases and at J to 7 bases, leaving 10 bases not matched to a gene. Germline CDR1 is SGHAT and CDR2 is FQNNGV. The CDR3 contains 15 residues. The CDR3 reads CASSASGSLLGTQYF. CDR3 nucleotide sequence: TGTGCCAGCAGCGCTAGCGGGAGCCTCCTTGGGACCCAGTACTTC.

This clonotype was picked up many times. The V and J genes are TRBV7-9 and TRBJ1-3, with 7 bases identical to TRBD1. The germline V gene encodes CDR1 SEHNR and CDR2 FQNEAQ (reference sequence). Trimming removed 7 bases from V and 3 bases from J; junction bases left unmatched: 6. CDR3 length equals 14 residues. The CDR3 region has the DNA TGTGCCAGCACCCCGGGACAGAGTGGAAACACCATATATTTT. Amino acids: CASTPGQSGNTIYF.

This clonotype has a count of ten or more. This chain uses TRBV20-1 with TRBJ2-1, with a tentative D call TRBD2 (6 bases). The CDR3 runs 15 residues. The germline CDR1 and CDR2 sequences are DFQATT and SNEGSKA (reference sequence). V lost 1 base to trimming and J lost 1 base, with 11 bases between them. For the CDR3, the DNA is TGCAGTGCTAGAGGGGTTAGCGGTTCCTACAATGAGCAGTTCTTC. Protein sequence: CSARGVSGSYNEQFF.

This clonotype came up many times. This may come from a read error, since a much larger clone is one base off. The chain recombines TRBV7-9 with TRBJ2-7, with D possibly matching TRBD1 (6 bases). The germline gives CDR1 SEHNR, CDR2 FQNEAQ (reference sequence). Trimming took off 1 base at V and 2 bases at J, with 9 bases between the two ends. The CDR3 runs 14 residues. The CDR3 bases are TGTGCCAGCAGCTTAGACAGGGCCGCCTACGAGCAGTACTTC. Protein product: CASSLDRAAYEQYF. Using reference TRBV7-9 and TRBJ2-7 for the parts outside the CDR3, the full variable domain is DTGVSQNPRHKITKRGQNVTFRCDPISEHNRLYWYRQTLGQGPEFLTYFQNEAQLEKSRLLSDRFSAERPKGSFSTLEIQRTEQGDSAMYLCASSLDRAAYEQYFGPGTRLTVT.

Many counts were recorded for this clonotype. This chain joins TRBV11-2 and TRBJ2-3; 13 nucleotides agree with TRBD2. Germline CDR1 and CDR2: SGHAT and FQNNGV. There are 18 residues in the CDR3. Losses at the gene ends were 2 bases for V and 0 bases for J; bases not matched to a gene: 5. In DNA form, the CDR3 reads TGTGCCAGCAGCTTACGCGGGACTAGCGGGAAAAGCACAGATACGCAGTATTTT. This translates into CASSLRGTSGKSTDTQYF.

This sequence joins TRBV7-9 and TRBJ2-1, with D possibly called TRBD1 or TRBD2 (6 bases each). V was pared by 5 bases and J by 9 bases, with 20 bases between. This CDR3 has 15 residues. CDR1 and CDR2 from the germline V gene are SEHNR and FQNEAQ (reference sequence). This CDR3 reads CASSNNYGGPGEQFF. Here the CDR3 DNA reads TGTGCCAGCAGCAACAACTATGGGGGGCCGGGTGAGCAGTTCTTC.

This clonotype was observed a single time. This rearrangement joins TRBV7-6 to TRBJ2-5; D is uncertain. The CDR3 is 16 residues long. Germline V lookup: CDR1 SGHVS, CDR2 FNYEAQ. Trimming pared 1 base from V and 1 base from J, leaving 13 bases between. CDR3 in DNA: TGTGCCAGCAGCTTAGTGCCGGGCGTCTTCCAAGAGACCCAGTACTTC. Encoded protein: CASSLVPGVFQETQYF. Combining the CDR3 with reference TRBV7-6 and TRBJ2-5 gives the whole variable domain GAGVSQSPRYKVTKRGQDVALRCDPISGHVSLYWYRQALGQGPEFLTYFNYEAQQDKSGLPNDRFSAERPEGSISTLTIQRTEQRDSAMYRCASSLVPGVFQETQYFGPGTRLLVL.

This clonotype was observed at least ten times. The gene calls are TRBV28 and TRBJ2-7; D call uncertain. Looked up from germline, CDR1 is MDHEN and CDR2 is SYDVKM. The germline V and J ends were trimmed by 4 bases and 1 base, with 8 bases remaining between them. The CDR3 runs 13 residues. The CDR3 DNA reads TGTGCCAGCAGTTCCCCTCCGTCCTACGAGCAGTACTTC. It specifies CASSSPPSYEQYF.

Only a few counts were recorded for this clonotype. The chain employs TRBV11-1 and TRBJ1-1; no clear D. V dropped 5 bases and J dropped 1 base, with 8 bases sitting between them. The CDR3 is 13 amino acids. Looked up from germline, CDR1 is SGHAT and CDR2 is FQDESV (reference sequence). The CDR3 is CASSLEKNTEAFF. The CDR3 bases are TGTGCCAGCAGCCTGGAGAAGAACACTGAAGCTTTCTTT.

The rearrangement uses TRBV4-2 and TRBJ2-2, with a tentative D call TRBD2 (5 bases). CDR3 length: 17 residues. Trimming cost V 2 bases and J 0 bases, with 13 bases left between them. From germline, CDR1 is LGHNA and CDR2 YNFKEQ. The CDR3 spells CASSQLRVQTNTGELFF. The CDR3, as DNA: TGTGCCAGCAGCCAACTGCGGGTGCAGACGAACACCGGGGAGCTGTTTTTT.